This is a list of T cell receptor beta chains from one sample in a study of identical twins. TCRdb redid the calling of the 5' RACE reads with MiXCR, one entry per CDR3 protein. The sample consists of about 890,000 distinct CDR3 sequences, about 12% of them appearing once. These data also featured in a second study, about yellow fever vaccine responses in identical twins.

The source material was PBMCs. These receptors came from a woman younger than 35 in good health. Both conserved end residues are part of each CDR3. Fields, in order: J gene, clone size, D gene, V gene, CDR3 DNA, CDR3 protein. The D gene is left open where the match is weak. Size tells how often a clone was seen (once, few, many) or the class of an expanded clone, and some rows leave it out.

J gene: TRBJ2-3
clone size: once
D gene: -
V gene: TRBV20-1
CDR3 DNA: TGCAGTGCTAGAGGGGAAACAGATACGCAGTATTTT
CDR3 protein: CSARGETDTQYF

J gene: TRBJ2-7
clone size: many
D gene: -
V gene: TRBV5-1
CDR3 DNA: TGCGCCAGCAGCCTTGACGGCGGGTTTGTCGAGCAGTACTTC
CDR3 protein: CASSLDGGFVEQYF

J gene: TRBJ2-5
clone size: few
D gene: -
V gene: TRBV12-3/TRBV12-4
CDR3 DNA: TGTGCCAGCAGCCCCAAACTAGGATGGGAGACCCAGTACTTC
CDR3 protein: CASSPKLGWETQYF

J gene: TRBJ2-1
clone size: -
D gene: TRBD2
V gene: TRBV5-1
CDR3 DNA: TGCGCCAGCAGCTTGTGGGGGCAAGCTAGCGGGAGGGCAGATGAGCAGTTCTTC
CDR3 protein: CASSLWGQASGRADEQFF

J gene: TRBJ1-1
clone size: few
D gene: TRBD1
V gene: TRBV10-3
CDR3 DNA: TGTGCCATCAGTGACCTCCCCATGCAGGGGGCAGGGAACGCTTTCTTT
CDR3 protein: CAISDLPMQGAGNAFF

J gene: TRBJ1-1
clone size: many
D gene: TRBD1
V gene: TRBV5-1
CDR3 DNA: TGCGCCAGCAGCTCGGGGACAGAGAACACTGAAGCTTTCTTT
CDR3 protein: CASSSGTENTEAFF

J gene: TRBJ2-1
clone size: many
D gene: TRBD2
V gene: TRBV29-1
CDR3 DNA: TGCAGCGTTCAAACGGGACTAGCGAACTACAATGAGCAGTTCTTC
CDR3 protein: CSVQTGLANYNEQFF

J gene: TRBJ2-5
clone size: -
D gene: -
V gene: TRBV2
CDR3 DNA: TGTGCCAGCAGGGATGAGAAGACCCAGTACTTC
CDR3 protein: CASRDEKTQYF

J gene: TRBJ2-1
clone size: -
D gene: -
V gene: TRBV12-3/TRBV12-4
CDR3 DNA: TGTGCCAGCAGTTTAGGTTTGGGAGGCCGCAATGAGCAGTCCTTC
CDR3 protein: CASSLGLGGRNEQSF

J gene: TRBJ2-3
clone size: -
D gene: -
V gene: TRBV12-3/TRBV12-4
CDR3 DNA: TGTGCCAGCATCCAGGGGACAGATACGCAGTATTTT
CDR3 protein: CASIQGTDTQYF

J gene: TRBJ1-3
clone size: few
D gene: -
V gene: TRBV10-3
CDR3 DNA: TGTGCCATCATTACAGTAGGAAACACCATATATTTT
CDR3 protein: CAIITVGNTIYF

J gene: TRBJ2-2
clone size: few
D gene: -
V gene: TRBV9
CDR3 DNA: TGTGCCAGCAGCGGCCCGCGAGGTGACTATTCGAACACCGGGGAGCTGTTTTTT
CDR3 protein: CASSGPRGDYSNTGELFF

J gene: TRBJ2-2
clone size: few
D gene: -
V gene: TRBV28
CDR3 DNA: TGTGCCAGCCGGGGACGCTACACCGGGGAGCTGTTTTTT
CDR3 protein: CASRGRYTGELFF

J gene: TRBJ1-1
clone size: few
D gene: -
V gene: TRBV12-3/TRBV12-4
CDR3 DNA: TGTGCCAGCACCAAGGGACAAACTATGAACACTGAAGCTTTCTTT
CDR3 protein: CASTKGQTMNTEAFF

J gene: TRBJ2-5
clone size: -
D gene: TRBD1
V gene: TRBV15
CDR3 DNA: TGTGCCACCAGCAGGCTGGGGACAGGGACCCAAGAGACCCAGTACTTC
CDR3 protein: CATSRLGTGTQETQYF

J gene: TRBJ2-6
clone size: -
D gene: TRBD1
V gene: TRBV5-1
CDR3 DNA: TGCGCCAGCAGCAACGGACAGGTAGACAACGTCCTGACTTTC
CDR3 protein: CASSNGQVDNVLTF

J gene: TRBJ2-1
clone size: once
D gene: -
V gene: TRBV11-2
CDR3 DNA: TGTGCCAGCAGCCGCCTGGCGGCCTCCTACAATGAGCAGTTCTTC
CDR3 protein: CASSRLAASYNEQFF

J gene: TRBJ2-1
clone size: -
D gene: TRBD2
V gene: TRBV6-1
CDR3 DNA: TGTGCCAGCAGCCTCCAGCGGGGAACTGGGGATGAGCAGTTCTTC
CDR3 protein: CASSLQRGTGDEQFF

J gene: TRBJ1-4
clone size: many
D gene: TRBD1
V gene: TRBV6-1
CDR3 DNA: TGTGCCAGCAGGACGACAGGGACTAATGAAAAACTGTTTTTT
CDR3 protein: CASRTTGTNEKLFF

J gene: TRBJ2-3
clone size: few
D gene: -
V gene: TRBV7-2
CDR3 DNA: TGTGCCAGCAGCTTAGTACGGGGGACGGGTGGAGATACGCAGTATTTT
CDR3 protein: CASSLVRGTGGDTQYF

J gene: TRBJ2-2
clone size: few
D gene: -
V gene: TRBV6-1
CDR3 DNA: TGTGCCAGCAGTGTTGGCATAACAACGAACACCGGGGAGCTGTTTTTT
CDR3 protein: CASSVGITTNTGELFF

J gene: TRBJ1-1
clone size: -
D gene: -
V gene: TRBV4-2
CDR3 DNA: TGTGCCAGCAGCCTAGGAGACAGCAATGAAGCTTTCTTT
CDR3 protein: CASSLGDSNEAFF

J gene: TRBJ2-3
clone size: few
D gene: -
V gene: TRBV20-1
CDR3 DNA: TGCAGTGCTAGTGTTGGATCCTTCGTTACGCAGTATTTT
CDR3 protein: CSASVGSFVTQYF

J gene: TRBJ2-7
clone size: -
D gene: TRBD2
V gene: TRBV4-1
CDR3 DNA: TGCGCCAGCAGCCAGTTACTAGCGGGAGGTCAATACGAGCAGTACTTC
CDR3 protein: CASSQLLAGGQYEQYF

J gene: TRBJ2-1
clone size: few
D gene: -
V gene: TRBV12-3/TRBV12-4
CDR3 DNA: TGTGCCAGCAGTTTCCAGGGGGGCCTCTACAATGAGCAGTTCTTC
CDR3 protein: CASSFQGGLYNEQFF

J gene: TRBJ1-2
clone size: many
D gene: -
V gene: TRBV9
CDR3 DNA: TGTGCCAGCAGCCCCCGACAGACAGCTAACTATGGCTACACCTTC
CDR3 protein: CASSPRQTANYGYTF

J gene: TRBJ2-5
clone size: -
D gene: -
V gene: TRBV14
CDR3 DNA: TGTGCCAGCAGCCCGAGTTACAGCCTAGAGACCCAGTACTTC
CDR3 protein: CASSPSYSLETQYF

J gene: TRBJ1-1
clone size: -
D gene: -
V gene: TRBV2
CDR3 DNA: TGTGCCAGCAGTGTCCAGAGACTAAACACTGAAGCTTTCTTT
CDR3 protein: CASSVQRLNTEAFF

J gene: TRBJ2-2
clone size: -
D gene: TRBD1
V gene: TRBV28
CDR3 DNA: TGTGCCGGCCGGGACAGGGGAAGAACCGGGGAGCTGTTTTTT
CDR3 protein: CAGRDRGRTGELFF

J gene: TRBJ2-3
clone size: -
D gene: TRBD2
V gene: TRBV7-8
CDR3 DNA: TGTGCCAGCAGCGATCTAGCGGGAAGTGATACGCAGTATTTT
CDR3 protein: CASSDLAGSDTQYF

J gene: TRBJ2-1
clone size: few
D gene: TRBD1
V gene: TRBV12-3/TRBV12-4
CDR3 DNA: TGTGCCAGCAGACGAGACAGGGATTCGTACAATGAGCAGTTCTTC
CDR3 protein: CASRRDRDSYNEQFF

J gene: TRBJ2-1
clone size: few
D gene: -
V gene: TRBV28
CDR3 DNA: TGTGCCAGCAGTCCCCACGGGGCCTACAATGAGCAGTTCTTC
CDR3 protein: CASSPHGAYNEQFF

J gene: TRBJ2-7
clone size: many
D gene: TRBD2
V gene: TRBV5-1
CDR3 DNA: TGCGCCAGCGGACTAGCGTCAAACTCCTACGAGCAGTACTTC
CDR3 protein: CASGLASNSYEQYF

J gene: TRBJ2-7
clone size: few
D gene: -
V gene: TRBV7-9
CDR3 DNA: TGTGCCAGCAGCTTATCCGGGATCTCCTACGAGCAGTACTTC
CDR3 protein: CASSLSGISYEQYF

J gene: TRBJ2-1
clone size: few
D gene: -
V gene: TRBV5-1
CDR3 DNA: TGCGCCAGCAGCTTGGCCTCACGCTCCTACAATGAGCAGTTCTTC
CDR3 protein: CASSLASRSYNEQFF

J gene: TRBJ2-7
clone size: -
D gene: -
V gene: TRBV5-5
CDR3 DNA: TGTGCCAGCAGCTTGGGGACAGTCAACTCCTACGAGCAGTACTTC
CDR3 protein: CASSLGTVNSYEQYF

J gene: TRBJ2-3
clone size: few
D gene: -
V gene: TRBV11-2
CDR3 DNA: TGTGCCAGCAGCTCGGCTTCTAGCACAGATACGCAGTATTTT
CDR3 protein: CASSSASSTDTQYF

J gene: TRBJ2-1
clone size: -
D gene: TRBD2
V gene: TRBV5-6
CDR3 DNA: TGTGCCAGCAGCTTGCCGGTGGCTAGCGGGTTCCACAATGAGCAGTTCTTC
CDR3 protein: CASSLPVASGFHNEQFF

J gene: TRBJ1-2
clone size: few
D gene: -
V gene: TRBV6-4
CDR3 DNA: TGTGCCAGCAGCCAGACAGCCGAAGCTAACTATGGCTACACCTTC
CDR3 protein: CASSQTAEANYGYTF

J gene: TRBJ2-5
clone size: many
D gene: TRBD2
V gene: TRBV5-6
CDR3 DNA: TGTGCCAGCAGCATACGGACTAGCCCGTACCAAGAGACCCAGTACTTC
CDR3 protein: CASSIRTSPYQETQYF

J gene: TRBJ1-6
clone size: many
D gene: -
V gene: TRBV20-1
CDR3 DNA: TGCAGTGCTAGAGGGGGGGGTACCACCCGATTTGGTTCACCCCTCCACTTT
CDR3 protein: CSARGGGTTRFGSPLHF

J gene: TRBJ2-7
clone size: -
D gene: -
V gene: TRBV20-1
CDR3 DNA: TGCAGTGCTAGAGATCTCAAACCGTACGAGCAGTACTTC
CDR3 protein: CSARDLKPYEQYF

J gene: TRBJ1-5
clone size: -
D gene: -
V gene: TRBV12-3/TRBV12-4
CDR3 DNA: TGTGCCAGCAGTTTACGCAGACTCCCCAATCAGCCCCAGCATTTT
CDR3 protein: CASSLRRLPNQPQHF